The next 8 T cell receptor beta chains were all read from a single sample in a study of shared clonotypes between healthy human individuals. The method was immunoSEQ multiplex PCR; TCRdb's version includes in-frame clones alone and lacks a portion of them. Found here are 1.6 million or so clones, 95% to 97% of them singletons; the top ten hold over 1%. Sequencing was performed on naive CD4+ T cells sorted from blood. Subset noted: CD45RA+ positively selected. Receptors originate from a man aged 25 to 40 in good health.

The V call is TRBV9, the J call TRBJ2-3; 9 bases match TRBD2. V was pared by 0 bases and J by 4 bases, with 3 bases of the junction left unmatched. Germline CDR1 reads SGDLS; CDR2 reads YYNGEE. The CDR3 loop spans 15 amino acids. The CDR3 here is CASSVVGTSSDTQYF. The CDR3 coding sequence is TGTGCCAGCAGCGTAGTCGGGACTAGCTCAGATACGCAGTATTTT.

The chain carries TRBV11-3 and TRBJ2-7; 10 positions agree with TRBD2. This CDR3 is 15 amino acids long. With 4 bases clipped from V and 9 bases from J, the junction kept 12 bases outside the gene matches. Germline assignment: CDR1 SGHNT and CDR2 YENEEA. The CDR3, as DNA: TGTGCCAGCAGCTCCCAAAGCGGGAGGGCCTCCATGCAGTACTTC. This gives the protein CASSSQSGRASMQYF.

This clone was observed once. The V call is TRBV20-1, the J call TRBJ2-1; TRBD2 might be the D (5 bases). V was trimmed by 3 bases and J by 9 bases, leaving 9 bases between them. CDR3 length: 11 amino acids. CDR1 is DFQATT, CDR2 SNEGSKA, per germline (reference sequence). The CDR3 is CSARSRGEQFF. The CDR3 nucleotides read TGCAGTGCTAGGTCCCGGGGTGAGCAGTTCTTC.

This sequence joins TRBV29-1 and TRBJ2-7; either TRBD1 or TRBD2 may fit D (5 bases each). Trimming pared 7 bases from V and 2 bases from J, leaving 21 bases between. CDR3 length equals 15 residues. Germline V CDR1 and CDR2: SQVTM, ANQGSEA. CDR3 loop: CSAVRDPKAPYEQYF. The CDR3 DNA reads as TGCAGCGCGGTCCGGGACCCAAAGGCACCCTACGAGCAGTACTTC.

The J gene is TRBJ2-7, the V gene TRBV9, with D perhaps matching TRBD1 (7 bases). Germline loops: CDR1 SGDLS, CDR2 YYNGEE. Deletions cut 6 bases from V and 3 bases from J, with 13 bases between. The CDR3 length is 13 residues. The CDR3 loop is CASNGQGGYEQYF. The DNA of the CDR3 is TGTGCCAGCAATGGGCAGGGGGGCTACGAGCAGTACTTC.

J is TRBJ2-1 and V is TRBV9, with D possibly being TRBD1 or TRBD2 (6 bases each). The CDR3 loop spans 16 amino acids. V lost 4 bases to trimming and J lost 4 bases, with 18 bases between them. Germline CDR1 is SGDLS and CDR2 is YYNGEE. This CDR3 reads CASSSGVGSGYNEQFF. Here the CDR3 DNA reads TGTGCCAGCAGCTCAGGGGTCGGGAGTGGGTACAATGAGCAGTTCTTC.

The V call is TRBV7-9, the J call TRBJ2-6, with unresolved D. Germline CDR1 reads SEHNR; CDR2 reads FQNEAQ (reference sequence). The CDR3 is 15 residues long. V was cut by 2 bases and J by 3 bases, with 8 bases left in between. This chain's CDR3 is CASSLMGNGANVLTF. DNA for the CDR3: TGTGCCAGCAGCTTAATGGGGAATGGGGCCAACGTCCTGACTTTC.

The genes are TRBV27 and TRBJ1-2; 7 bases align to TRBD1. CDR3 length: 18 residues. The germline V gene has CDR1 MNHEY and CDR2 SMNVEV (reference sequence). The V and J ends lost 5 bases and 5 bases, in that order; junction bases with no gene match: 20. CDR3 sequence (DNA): TGTGCCAGCAGTCAAGACAGGGATCCGCGGGGAAGCTTATATGGCTACACCTTC. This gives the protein CASSQDRDPRGSLYGYTF.